This T cell receptor (beta chain) was identified during a study of blood T cell repertoires in COVID-19. Study summary: Some COVID-19 samples were acute and others convalescent; all came from the United States, Italy and Spain. PBMCs, B-cell-depleted T cells, or T cells provided the cDNA or gDNA that made up the material.

Germline V gives CDR1 LNHDA, CDR2 SQIVND (reference sequence). The CDR3 loop spans 15 amino acids. The V and J ends lost 5 bases and 5 bases respectively, with 18 bases between them. Per the original methods: How many nucleated cells were present was estimated from reference gene primer amplification. The protocol was immunoSEQ multiplex PCR, while the TCRdb copy is restricted to in-frame clones and leaves out a portion. That table is the source of V, J and clone size, and D and trimming were worked out from the DNA. The data show roughly 80,000 clones, with roughly 86% seen just once and 20% to 25% held by the top ten.

Sequences were obtained from peripheral blood. This chain links TRBV19 with TRBJ1-1, with D unclear. The TCR was taken from a human donor in a cohort sampled during active COVID-19. CDR3 in amino acids: CASSPRGGIMTEAFF. In DNA, the CDR3 is TGTGCCAGTAGTCCTCGGGGAGGGATTATGACTGAAGCTTTCTTT.